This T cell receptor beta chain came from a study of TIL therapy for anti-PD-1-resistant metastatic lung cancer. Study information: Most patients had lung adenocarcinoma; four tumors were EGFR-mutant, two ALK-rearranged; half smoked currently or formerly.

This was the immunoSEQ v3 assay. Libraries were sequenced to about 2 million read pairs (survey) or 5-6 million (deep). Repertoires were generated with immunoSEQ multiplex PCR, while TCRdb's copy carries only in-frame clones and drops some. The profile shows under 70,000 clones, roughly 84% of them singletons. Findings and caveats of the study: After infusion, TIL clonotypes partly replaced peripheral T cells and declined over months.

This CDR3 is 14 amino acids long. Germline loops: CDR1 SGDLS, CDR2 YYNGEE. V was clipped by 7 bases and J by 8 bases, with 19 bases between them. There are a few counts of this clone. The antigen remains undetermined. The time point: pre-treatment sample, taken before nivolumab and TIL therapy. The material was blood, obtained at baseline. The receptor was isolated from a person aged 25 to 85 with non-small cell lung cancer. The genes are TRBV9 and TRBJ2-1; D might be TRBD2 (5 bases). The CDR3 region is CASGPSSFGDEQFF. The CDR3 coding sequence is TGTGCCAGCGGACCCTCGAGCTTCGGGGATGAGCAGTTCTTC.